This T cell receptor beta chain was sequenced during a study of identical twins. Overall study results and limits: Beta out-of-frame sequences showed weaker excess sharing between twins. Compared with models, monozygotic twins showed more out-of-frame TCR alpha sharing. In drawing conclusions, the study used cross-sectional statistical analysis and did not follow the same donors.

This clonotype was recorded at least ten times. Its matching antigen is unknown. TCRdb reprocessed the 5' RACE reads with MiXCR, giving one entry per CDR3 protein. This table holds nearly 900,000 distinct CDR3 sequences, over 9% found once. The CDR3 extends over 11 amino acids. The germline V gene has CDR1 SNHLY and CDR2 FYNNEI. Trimming left V 5 bases short and J 13 bases short, with 12 bases between. These data were also reused for a study on yellow fever vaccine responses in identical twins.

The source of this sequence is a woman younger than 30 in good health. This sequence joins TRBV2 and TRBJ2-4, with D uncertain. The material sequenced was PBMCs. The CDR3 is CASSTNSNQYF. CDR3 DNA: TGTGCCAGCAGTACGAATTCCAACCAGTACTTC.